This T cell receptor beta chain was sequenced for a study of a mutant IDH1 vaccine in newly diagnosed glioma. TCRdb keeps only in-frame clones here, not all; method: immunoSEQ multiplex PCR. This table holds some 60,000 clones, roughly nine tenths found once. Germline-derived CDR1 and CDR2 are SGHTA and FQGNSA. With 2 bases clipped from V and 0 bases from J, the junction kept 12 bases outside the gene matches. The CDR3 runs 18 residues. Time point defined: week 35, safety follow-up. All doses held 300 ug of mutant IDH1 20-mer peptide, with topical imiquimod. About this clone: As yet, its antigen is unknown.

This clonotype was obtained from a man in his forties with glioma. The chain combines TRBV7-2 with TRBJ2-7; 8 nucleotides match TRBD2. The sample was PBMCs, taken from a glioma patient whose treatment included an IDH1 peptide vaccine. The CDR3 reads CASSLRLAGPPDSYEQYF. The CDR3 DNA sequence: TGTGCCAGCAGCTTAAGGCTAGCGGGCCCTCCGGACTCCTACGAGCAGTACTTC.